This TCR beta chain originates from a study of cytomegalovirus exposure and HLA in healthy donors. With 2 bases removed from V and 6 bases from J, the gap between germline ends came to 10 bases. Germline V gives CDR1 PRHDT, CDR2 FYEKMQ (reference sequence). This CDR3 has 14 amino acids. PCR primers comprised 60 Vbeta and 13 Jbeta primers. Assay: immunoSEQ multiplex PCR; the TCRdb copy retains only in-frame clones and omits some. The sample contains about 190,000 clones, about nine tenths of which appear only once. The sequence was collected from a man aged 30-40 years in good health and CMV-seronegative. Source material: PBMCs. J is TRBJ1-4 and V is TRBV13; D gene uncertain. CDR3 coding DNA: TGTGCCAGCAGCTTAAAAGCACAGCATGAAAAACTGTTTTTT. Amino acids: CASSLKAQHEKLFF. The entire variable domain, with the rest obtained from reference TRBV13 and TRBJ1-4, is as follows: AAGVIQSPRHLIKEKRETATLKCYPIPRHDTVYWYQQGPGQDPQFLISFYEKMQSDKGSIPDRFSAQQFSDYHSELNMSSLELGDSALYFCASSLKAQHEKLFFGSGTQLSVL.